The T cell receptor beta chain under discussion was sequenced for a study of blood T cells in healthy people across ages. This clonotype was seen only a few times. Its antigen remains unknown. The study, taken as a whole, reports: Diversity of TCR beta per million T cells declined in a roughly linear way with age.

All donors came from Russia, were Caucasian and healthy, and spanned ages about 6 to 90. A minimum of 6 micrograms of total RNA was extracted per sample. Together with a sample-barcoded 5' primer, a J-beta primer mix was included in a second PCR lasting roughly 6 to 12 cycles. Each of the cDNA molecules was tagged by a template-switch adaptor with 12 random nucleotides. TCRdb re-derived calls from the 5' RACE reads in MiXCR, one entry per CDR3 protein. The sample lists about 1.4 million distinct CDR3 sequences, around 55% occurring once. In germline, CDR1 is MDHEN, CDR2 SYDVKM. The CDR3 sequence is 12 residues long. Trimming took 8 bases from V and 6 from J, leaving 14 bases between them.

This sequence was found in a man aged 18 to 35 in good health. V usage is TRBV28 and J usage is TRBJ2-7; D ambiguous. Specimen: blood. In DNA form, the CDR3 reads TGTGCCAGCTGTATCAGTGACTCCGAGCAGTACTTC. Amino acid sequence: CASCISDSEQYF.